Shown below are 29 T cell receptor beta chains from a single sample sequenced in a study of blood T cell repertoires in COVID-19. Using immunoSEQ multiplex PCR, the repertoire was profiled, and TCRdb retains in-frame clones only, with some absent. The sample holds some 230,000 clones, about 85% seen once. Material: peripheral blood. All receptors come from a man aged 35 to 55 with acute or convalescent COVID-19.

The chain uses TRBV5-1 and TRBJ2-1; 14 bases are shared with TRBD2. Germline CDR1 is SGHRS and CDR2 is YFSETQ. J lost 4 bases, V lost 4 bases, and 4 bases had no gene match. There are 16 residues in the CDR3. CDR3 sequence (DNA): TGCGCCAGCAGCCCCGGGACTAGCGGGGGTTACAATGAGCAGTTCTTC. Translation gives CASSPGTSGGYNEQFF.

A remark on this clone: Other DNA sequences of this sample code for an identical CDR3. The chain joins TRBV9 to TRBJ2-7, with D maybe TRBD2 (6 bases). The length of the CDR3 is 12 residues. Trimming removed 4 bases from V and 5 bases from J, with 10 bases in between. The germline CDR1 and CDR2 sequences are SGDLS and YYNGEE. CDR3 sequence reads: CASSPGGDEQYF. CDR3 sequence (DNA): TGTGCCAGCAGCCCAGGAGGGGACGAGCAGTACTTC. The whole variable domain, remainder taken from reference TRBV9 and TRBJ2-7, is DSGVTQTPKHLITATGQRVTLRCSPRSGDLSVYWYQQSLDQGLQFLIQYYNGEERAKGNILERFSAQQFPDLHSELNLSSLELGDSALYFCASSPGGDEQYFGPGTRLTVT.

The CDR3 here is CASRPWGQGYGYTF. The DNA for the CDR3 is TGTGCCAGCAGGCCTTGGGGACAGGGCTATGGCTACACCTTC. V and J are TRBV27 and TRBJ1-2; TRBD1 matches at 9 bases. Per germline, CDR1 MNHEY and CDR2 SMNVEV (reference sequence). Trimming at V came to 6 bases and at J to 4 bases, leaving 6 bases not matched to a gene. The CDR3 sequence is 14 residues long.

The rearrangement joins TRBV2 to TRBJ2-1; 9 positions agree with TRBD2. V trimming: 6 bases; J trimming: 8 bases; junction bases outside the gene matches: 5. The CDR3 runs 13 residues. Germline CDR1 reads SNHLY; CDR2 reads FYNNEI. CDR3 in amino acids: CASRPGLAHEQFF. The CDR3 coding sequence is TGTGCCAGCAGGCCGGGACTAGCACATGAGCAGTTCTTC.

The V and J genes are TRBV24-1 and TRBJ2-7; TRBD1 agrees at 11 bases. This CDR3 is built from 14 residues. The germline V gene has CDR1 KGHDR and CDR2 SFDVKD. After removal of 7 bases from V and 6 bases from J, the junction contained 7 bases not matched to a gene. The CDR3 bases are TGTGCCACCAGCACCGGGACAGGGGGTGGCGAGCAGTACTTC. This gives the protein CATSTGTGGGEQYF.

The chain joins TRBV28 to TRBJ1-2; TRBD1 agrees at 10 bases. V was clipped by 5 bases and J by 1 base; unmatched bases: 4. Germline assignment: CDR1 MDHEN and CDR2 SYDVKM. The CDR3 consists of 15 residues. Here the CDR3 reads CASSDGDRGNYGYTF. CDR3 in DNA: TGTGCCAGCAGTGACGGGGACAGGGGTAACTATGGCTACACCTTC.

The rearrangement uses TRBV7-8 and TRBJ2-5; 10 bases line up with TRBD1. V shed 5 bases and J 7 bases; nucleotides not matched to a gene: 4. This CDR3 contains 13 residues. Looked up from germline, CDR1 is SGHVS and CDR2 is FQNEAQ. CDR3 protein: CASSRGQGGTQYF. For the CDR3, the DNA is TGTGCCAGCAGCCGAGGACAGGGGGGGACCCAGTACTTC.

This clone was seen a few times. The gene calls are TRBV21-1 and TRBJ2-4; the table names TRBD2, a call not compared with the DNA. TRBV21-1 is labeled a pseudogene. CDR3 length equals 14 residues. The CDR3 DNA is TGTGCCAGCAGCAAAATATGGAGCAAAAACATTCAGTACTTC. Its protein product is CASSKIWSKNIQYF.

CDR3 residues: CASSYGTAHNEQFF. The CDR3 DNA follows: TGTGCCAGCAGCTATGGGACAGCCCACAATGAGCAGTTCTTC. This chain links TRBV11-3 with TRBJ2-1; 7 bases match TRBD1. From germline, CDR1 is SGHNT and CDR2 YENEEA. This CDR3 region has 14 residues. The V gene end was trimmed by 4 bases and the J gene end by 5 bases; junction bases not matched to a gene: 5.

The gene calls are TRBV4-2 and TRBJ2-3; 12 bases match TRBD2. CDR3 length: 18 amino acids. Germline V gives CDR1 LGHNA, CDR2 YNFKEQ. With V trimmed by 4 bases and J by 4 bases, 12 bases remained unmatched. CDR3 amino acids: CASSPLASTSGGSDTQYF. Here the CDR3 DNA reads TGTGCCAGCAGCCCCCTAGCCTCGACTAGCGGGGGTTCAGATACGCAGTATTTT.

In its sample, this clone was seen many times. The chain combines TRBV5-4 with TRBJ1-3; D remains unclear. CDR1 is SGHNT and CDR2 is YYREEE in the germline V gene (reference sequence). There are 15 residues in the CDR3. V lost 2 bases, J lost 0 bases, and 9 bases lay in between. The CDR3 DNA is TGTGCCAGCAGCTTTTACACCGCCTCTGGAAACACCATATATTTT. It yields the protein CASSFYTASGNTIYF.

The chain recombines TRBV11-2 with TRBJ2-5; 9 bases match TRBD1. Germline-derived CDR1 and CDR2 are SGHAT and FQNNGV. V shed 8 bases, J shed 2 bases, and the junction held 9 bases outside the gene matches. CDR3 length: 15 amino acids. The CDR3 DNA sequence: TGTGCCAGCGCCGGACAGGGGAAGCATCAAGAGACCCAGTACTTC. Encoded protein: CASAGQGKHQETQYF.

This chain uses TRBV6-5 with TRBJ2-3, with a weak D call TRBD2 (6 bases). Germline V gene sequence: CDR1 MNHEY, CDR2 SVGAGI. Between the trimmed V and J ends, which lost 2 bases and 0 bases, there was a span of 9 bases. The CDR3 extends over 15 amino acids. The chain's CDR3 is CASSYAGTSTDTQYF. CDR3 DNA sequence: TGTGCCAGCAGTTACGCGGGAACTAGCACAGATACGCAGTATTTT.

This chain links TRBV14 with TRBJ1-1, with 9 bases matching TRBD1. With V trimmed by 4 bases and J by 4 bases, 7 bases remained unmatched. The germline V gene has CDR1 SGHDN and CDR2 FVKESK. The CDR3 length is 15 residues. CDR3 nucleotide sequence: TGTGCCAGCAGCCTAAAAGGACAGGGGTTCACTGAAGCTTTCTTT. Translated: CASSLKGQGFTEAFF.

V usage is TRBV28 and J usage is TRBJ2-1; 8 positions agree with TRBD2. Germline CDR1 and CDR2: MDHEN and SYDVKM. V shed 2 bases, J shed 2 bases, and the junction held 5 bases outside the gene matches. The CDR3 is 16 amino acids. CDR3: CASSLRRGDTYNEQFF. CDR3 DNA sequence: TGTGCCAGCAGTTTACGGCGGGGGGACACCTACAATGAGCAGTTCTTC. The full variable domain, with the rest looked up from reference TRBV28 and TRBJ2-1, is DVKVTQSSRYLVKRTGEKVFLECVQDMDHENMFWYRQDPGLGLRLIYFSYDVKMKEKGDIPEGYSVSREKKERFSLILESASTNQTSMYLCASSLRRGDTYNEQFFGPGTRLTVL.

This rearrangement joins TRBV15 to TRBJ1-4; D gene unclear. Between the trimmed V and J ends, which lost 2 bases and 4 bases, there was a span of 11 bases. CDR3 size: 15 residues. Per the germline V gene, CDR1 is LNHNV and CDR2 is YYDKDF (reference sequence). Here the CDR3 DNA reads TGTGCCACCAGCAGAAGCCTCGGGTTTAATGAAAAACTGTTTTTT. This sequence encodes CATSRSLGFNEKLFF.

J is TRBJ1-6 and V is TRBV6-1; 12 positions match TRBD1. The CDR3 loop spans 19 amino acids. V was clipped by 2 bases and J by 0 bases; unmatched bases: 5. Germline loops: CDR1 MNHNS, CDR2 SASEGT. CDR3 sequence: CASSEWDRGLFSYNSPLHF. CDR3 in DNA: TGTGCCAGCAGTGAATGGGACAGGGGGCTATTCTCCTATAATTCACCCCTCCACTTT.

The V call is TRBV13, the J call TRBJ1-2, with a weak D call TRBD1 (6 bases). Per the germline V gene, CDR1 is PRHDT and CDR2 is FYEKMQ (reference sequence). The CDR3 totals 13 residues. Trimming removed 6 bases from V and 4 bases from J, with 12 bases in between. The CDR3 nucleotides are TGTGCCAGCAGTCAGGGGACCCTCTATGGCTACACCTTC. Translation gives CASSQGTLYGYTF.

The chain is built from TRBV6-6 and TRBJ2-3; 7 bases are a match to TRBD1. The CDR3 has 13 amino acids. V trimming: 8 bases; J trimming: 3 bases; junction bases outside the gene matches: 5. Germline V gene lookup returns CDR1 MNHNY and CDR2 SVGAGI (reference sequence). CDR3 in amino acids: CASDRVLTDTQYF. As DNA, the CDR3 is TGTGCCAGCGACAGGGTCTTAACAGATACGCAGTATTTT.

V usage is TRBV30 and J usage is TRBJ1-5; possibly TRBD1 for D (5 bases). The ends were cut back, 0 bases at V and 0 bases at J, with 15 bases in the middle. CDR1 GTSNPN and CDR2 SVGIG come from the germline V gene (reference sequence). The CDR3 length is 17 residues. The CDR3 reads CAWSVREGLVSNQPQHF. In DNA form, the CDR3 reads TGTGCCTGGAGTGTACGTGAGGGACTCGTTAGCAATCAGCCCCAGCATTTT.

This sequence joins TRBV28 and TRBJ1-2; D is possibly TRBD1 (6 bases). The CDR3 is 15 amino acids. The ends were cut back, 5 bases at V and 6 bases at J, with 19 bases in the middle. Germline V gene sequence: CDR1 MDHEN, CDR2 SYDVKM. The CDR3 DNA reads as TGTGCCAGCAGTCCTGAGGGGGGGCCCCCCGATGGCTACACCTTC. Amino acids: CASSPEGGPPDGYTF.

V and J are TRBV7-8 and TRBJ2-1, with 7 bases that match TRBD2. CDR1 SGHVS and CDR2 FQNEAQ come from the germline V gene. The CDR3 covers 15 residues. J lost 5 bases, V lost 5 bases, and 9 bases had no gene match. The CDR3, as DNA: TGTGCCAGCAGCCACGGCGGGGGAGGCCACAATGAGCAGTTCTTC. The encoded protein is CASSHGGGGHNEQFF. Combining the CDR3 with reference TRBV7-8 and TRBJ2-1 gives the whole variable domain GAGVSQSPRYKVAKRGQDVALRCDPISGHVSLFWYQQALGQGPEFLTYFQNEAQLDKSGLPSDRFFAERPEGSVSTLKIQRTQQEDSAVYLCASSHGGGGHNEQFFGPGTRLTVL.

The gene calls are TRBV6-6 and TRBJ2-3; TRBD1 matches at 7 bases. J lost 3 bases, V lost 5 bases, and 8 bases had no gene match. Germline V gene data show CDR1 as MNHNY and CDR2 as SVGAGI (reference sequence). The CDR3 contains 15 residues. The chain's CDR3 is CASSGWDRGTDTQYF. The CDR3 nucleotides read TGTGCCAGCAGTGGATGGGACAGAGGAACAGATACGCAGTATTTT.

The CDR3 bases are TGTGCCAGCAGCGTAGGGAAGGAGGGCCACTCGCTGGACAATGAGCAGTTCTTC. It translates to CASSVGKEGHSLDNEQFF. The genes are TRBV9 and TRBJ2-1, with D perhaps TRBD2 (6 bases). This CDR3 has 18 amino acids. Looked up from germline, CDR1 is SGDLS and CDR2 is YYNGEE. Trimming left V 0 bases short and J 5 bases short, with 21 bases between. Full variable domain (outside the CDR3, taken from reference TRBV9 and TRBJ2-1): DSGVTQTPKHLITATGQRVTLRCSPRSGDLSVYWYQQSLDQGLQFLIQYYNGEERAKGNILERFSAQQFPDLHSELNLSSLELGDSALYFCASSVGKEGHSLDNEQFFGPGTRLTVL.

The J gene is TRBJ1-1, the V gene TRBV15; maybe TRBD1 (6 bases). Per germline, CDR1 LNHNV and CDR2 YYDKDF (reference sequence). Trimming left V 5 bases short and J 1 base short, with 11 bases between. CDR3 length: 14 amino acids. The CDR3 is CATSSRQANTEAFF. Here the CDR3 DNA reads TGTGCCACCAGCTCCCGACAGGCGAACACTGAAGCTTTCTTT.

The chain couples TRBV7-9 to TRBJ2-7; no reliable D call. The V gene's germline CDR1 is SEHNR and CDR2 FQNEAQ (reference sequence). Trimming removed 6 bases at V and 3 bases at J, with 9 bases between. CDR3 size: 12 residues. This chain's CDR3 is CASRSDFYEQYF. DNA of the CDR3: TGTGCCAGCAGGTCTGACTTCTACGAGCAGTACTTC.

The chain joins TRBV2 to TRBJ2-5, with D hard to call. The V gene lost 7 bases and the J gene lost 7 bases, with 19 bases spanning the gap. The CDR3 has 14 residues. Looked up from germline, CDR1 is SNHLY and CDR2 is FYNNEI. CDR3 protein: CASTPEQITMTQYF. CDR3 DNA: TGTGCCAGCACCCCGGAACAGATTACAATGACCCAGTACTTC.

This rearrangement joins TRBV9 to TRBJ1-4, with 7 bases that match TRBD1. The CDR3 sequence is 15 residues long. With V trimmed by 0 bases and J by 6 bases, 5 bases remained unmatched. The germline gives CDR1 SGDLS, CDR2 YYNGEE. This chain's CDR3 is CASSVGGTADEKLFF. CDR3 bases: TGTGCCAGCAGCGTAGGGGGGACAGCCGATGAAAAACTGTTTTTT.

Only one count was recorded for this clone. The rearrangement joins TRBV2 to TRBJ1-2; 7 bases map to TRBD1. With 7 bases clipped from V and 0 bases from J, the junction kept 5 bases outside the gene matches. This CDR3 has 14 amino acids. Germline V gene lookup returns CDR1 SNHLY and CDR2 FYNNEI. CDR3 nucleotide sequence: TGTGCCAGCACGACAGGGCTTCCTAACTATGGCTACACCTTC. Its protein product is CASTTGLPNYGYTF.